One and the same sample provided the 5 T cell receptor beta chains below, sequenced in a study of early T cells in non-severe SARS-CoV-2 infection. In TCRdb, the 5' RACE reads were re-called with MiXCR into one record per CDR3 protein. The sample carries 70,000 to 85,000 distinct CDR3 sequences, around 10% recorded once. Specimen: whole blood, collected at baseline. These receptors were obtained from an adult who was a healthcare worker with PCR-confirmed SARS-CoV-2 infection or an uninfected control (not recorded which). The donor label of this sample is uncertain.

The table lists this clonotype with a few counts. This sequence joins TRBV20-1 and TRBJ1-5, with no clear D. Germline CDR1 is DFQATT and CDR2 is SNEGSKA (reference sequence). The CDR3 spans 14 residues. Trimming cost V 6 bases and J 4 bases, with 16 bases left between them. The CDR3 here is CSATKTERNQPQHF. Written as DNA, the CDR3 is TGCAGTGCAACGAAGACGGAGAGGAATCAGCCCCAGCATTTT.

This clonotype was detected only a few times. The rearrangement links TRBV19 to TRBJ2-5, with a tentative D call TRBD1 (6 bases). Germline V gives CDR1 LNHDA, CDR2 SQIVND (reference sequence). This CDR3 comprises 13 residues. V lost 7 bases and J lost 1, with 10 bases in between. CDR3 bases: TGTGCCAGTAAGCAGGGGCGCCAAGAGACCCAGTACTTC. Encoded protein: CASKQGRQETQYF.

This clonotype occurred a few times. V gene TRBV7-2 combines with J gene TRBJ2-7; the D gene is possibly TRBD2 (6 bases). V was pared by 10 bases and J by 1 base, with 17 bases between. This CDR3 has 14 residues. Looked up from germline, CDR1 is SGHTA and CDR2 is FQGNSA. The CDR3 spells CATQGGVKSYEQYF. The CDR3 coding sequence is TGTGCCACCCAGGGCGGGGTGAAATCCTACGAGCAGTACTTC.

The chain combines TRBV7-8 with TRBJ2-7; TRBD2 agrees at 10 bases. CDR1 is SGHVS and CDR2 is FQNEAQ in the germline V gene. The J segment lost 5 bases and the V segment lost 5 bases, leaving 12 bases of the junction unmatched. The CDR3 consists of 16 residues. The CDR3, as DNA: TGTGCCAGCAGCCTACAGGCTAGCGGGAGAGTCAACGAGCAGTACTTC. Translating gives CASSLQASGRVNEQYF.

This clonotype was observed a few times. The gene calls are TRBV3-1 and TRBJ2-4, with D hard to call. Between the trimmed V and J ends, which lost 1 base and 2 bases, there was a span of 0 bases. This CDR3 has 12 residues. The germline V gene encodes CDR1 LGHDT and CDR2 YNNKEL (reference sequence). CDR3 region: CASSQAKNIQYF. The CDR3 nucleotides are TGTGCCAGCAGCCAAGCCAAAAACATTCAGTACTTC. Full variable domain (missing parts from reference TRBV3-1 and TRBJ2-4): DTAVSQTPKYLVTQMGNDKSIKCEQNLGHDTMYWYKQDSKKFLKIMFSYNNKELIINETVPNRFSPKSPDKAHLNLHINSLELGDSAVYFCASSQAKNIQYFGAGTRLSVL.